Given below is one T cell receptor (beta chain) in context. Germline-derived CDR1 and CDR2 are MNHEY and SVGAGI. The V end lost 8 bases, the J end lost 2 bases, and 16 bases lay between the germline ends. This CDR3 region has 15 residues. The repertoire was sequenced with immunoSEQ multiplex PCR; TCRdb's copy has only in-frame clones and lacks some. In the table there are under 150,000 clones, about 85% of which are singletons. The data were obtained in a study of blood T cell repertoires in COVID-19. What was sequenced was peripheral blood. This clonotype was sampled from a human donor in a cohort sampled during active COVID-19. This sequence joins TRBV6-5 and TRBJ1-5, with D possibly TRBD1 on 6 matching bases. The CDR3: CASEPPGQGNQPQHF. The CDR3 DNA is TGTGCCAGCGAGCCGCCGGGACAAGGCAATCAGCCCCAGCATTTT.